A selection of T cell receptor beta chains follows, all from one sample in a study of control samples from healthy donors and cancer patients. Sequencing was performed with immunoSEQ multiplex PCR; in TCRdb, only in-frame clones are kept and a portion is missing. This table has 150,000 to 200,000 clones, 94% appearing once. The specimen was blood. The receptors were gathered from a woman aged 18-35 years in good health. The CDR3 runs from the conserved cysteine through the conserved F or W. A D gene is named only where the DNA matches it firmly. Not every row has a clone size; where given, it reads once, few, many or a size class.

v_call,clone_size,j_call,d_call,cdr3_nt,cdr3_aa
TRBV5-1,.,TRBJ2-2,.,TGCGCCAGCAGCTTGGACAACACCGGGGAGCTGTTTTTT,CASSLDNTGELFF
TRBV24-1,.,TRBJ2-3,TRBD1,TGTGCCACCAGTGACGAGAACCGGGACAGGGGGCAAGATACGCAGTATTTT,CATSDENRDRGQDTQYF
TRBV3-1/TRBV3-2,.,TRBJ1-1,.,TGTGCCAGCAGCCCCGCCATGGGGGGAGGGTGGGGAGCTTTCTTT,CASSPAMGGGWGAFF
TRBV7-2,.,TRBJ2-3,TRBD2,TGTGCCAGCAGCTCCGGAGCGGGAGGAAGCACAGATACGCAGTATTTT,CASSSGAGGSTDTQYF
TRBV11-2,.,TRBJ1-2,.,TGTGCCAGCAGCTGGGGGTCGACGTGGGATATGGGCTACACCTTC,CASSWGSTWDMGYTF
TRBV11-3,.,TRBJ1-6,.,TGTGCCAGCAGCTTAGATCCCTCTTCACCCCTCCACTTT,CASSLDPSSPLHF
TRBV29-1,.,TRBJ1-1,.,TGCAGCGCGATAATAGAGGTCAGCGAAGCTTTCTTT,CSAIIEVSEAFF
TRBV10-3,.,TRBJ1-3,.,TGTGCCATCCGTCACGAAGTAGAGTCTGGAAACACCATATATTTT,CAIRHEVESGNTIYF
TRBV28,once,TRBJ1-5,.,TGTGCCAGCAGTTTAAACATCTTCCTTGAACCCCAGCATTTT,CASSLNIFLEPQHF
TRBV19,.,TRBJ2-1,.,TGTGCCAGTAGTGGAAGACAGCAGAGCTCCTACAATGAGCAGTTCTTC,CASSGRQQSSYNEQFF
TRBV2,.,TRBJ2-7,.,TGTGCCAGCAGTGAATGGGGCGGCGAGCAGTACTTC,CASSEWGGEQYF
TRBV28,.,TRBJ1-2,TRBD1,TGTGCCAGCAGCGGGGGACAGGGAGCGGGCTACACCTTC,CASSGGQGAGYTF
TRBV7-8,.,TRBJ1-5,TRBD1,TGTGCCAGCAGCAAGGACAGGAACCCTTATAGCAATCAGCCCCAGCATTTT,CASSKDRNPYSNQPQHF
TRBV7-8,.,TRBJ1-5,.,TGTGCCAGCAGTGCAGGTCGGTTTGGTAGCAATCAGCCCCAGCATTTT,CASSAGRFGSNQPQHF
TRBV5-4,.,TRBJ2-3,.,TGTGCCAGCAGCTTCGGGAGTCGGACAGATACGCAGTATTTT,CASSFGSRTDTQYF
TRBV9,.,TRBJ1-3,.,TGTGCCAGCAGCGTAATCTCCTCTGGAAACACCATATATTTT,CASSVISSGNTIYF
TRBV7-3,.,TRBJ1-3,.,TGTGCCAGCAGCTTAGACGGCTCTGGAAACACCATATATTTT,CASSLDGSGNTIYF
TRBV4-3,.,TRBJ2-2,.,TGCGCCAGCAGCCAAGAATTGGCTCTTCCCGCCACCGGGGAGCTGTTTTTT,CASSQELALPATGELFF
TRBV5-8,.,TRBJ1-6,.,TGTGCCAGCAGCTGGGGTGGGGGGAATTCACCCCTCCACTTT,CASSWGGGNSPLHF
TRBV6-4,.,TRBJ2-3,.,TGTGCCAGCAGTGACCAACGGCACAGCCCAGATACGCAGTATTTT,CASSDQRHSPDTQYF
TRBV12-3/TRBV12-4,once,TRBJ2-7,.,TGTGCCAGCAGTATGACAGGAGACGAGCAGTACTTC,CASSMTGDEQYF
TRBV7-2,.,TRBJ2-3,.,TGTGCCAGCAGCTTAGTAGGGGGAAGCACAGATACGCAGTATTTT,CASSLVGGSTDTQYF
TRBV7-2,.,TRBJ2-3,.,TGTGCCAGCAGCCCTCCCCTCCGGGACTGGTACACTAGCACAGATACGCAGTATTTT,CASSPPLRDWYTSTDTQYF
TRBV5-1,.,TRBJ2-7,.,TGCGCCAGCAGCTTGATAGGCCACGAGCAGTACTTC,CASSLIGHEQYF
TRBV7-9,.,TRBJ2-1,TRBD1,TGTGCCAGCAGCCCTTTGAGGACAGGGGGCTGGAATGAGCAGTTCTTC,CASSPLRTGGWNEQFF
TRBV7-3,.,TRBJ2-7,.,TGTGCCAGCAGCTTAAGGCAGAATTACGAGCAGTACTTC,CASSLRQNYEQYF
TRBV29-1,.,TRBJ2-1,TRBD1,TGCAGCGGGGACAGGGGGTACAATGAGCAGTTCTTC,CSGDRGYNEQFF
TRBV29-1,.,TRBJ2-2,.,TGCAGCGTTGAAGTACCGGGACATAACACCGGGGAGCTGTTTTTT,CSVEVPGHNTGELFF
TRBV10-3,.,TRBJ1-1,.,TGTGCCATCACGGGGGCTTGGGACACTGAAGCTTTCTTT,CAITGAWDTEAFF
TRBV9,.,TRBJ2-5,TRBD1,TGTGCCAGCAGCGTAGCCTACACCGACAGGGGGAAAGAGACCCAGTACTTC,CASSVAYTDRGKETQYF
TRBV5-1,.,TRBJ1-4,TRBD1,TGCGCCAGCAGCCTGGGGACAGGGTTTACTGAAAAACTGTTTTTT,CASSLGTGFTEKLFF
TRBV6-5,.,TRBJ2-1,TRBD2,TGTGCCAGCAGTACTTCTAGCGGGGTGATCTTC,CASSTSSGVIF
TRBV19,.,TRBJ1-1,TRBD1,TGTGCCAGTAGTATACACAGGGGTCAAGGGACGAACACTGAAGCTTTCTTT,CASSIHRGQGTNTEAFF
TRBV2,.,TRBJ1-5,TRBD1,TGTGCCAGCAGTAGACAGGGGGTCGGACAGCCCCAGCATTTT,CASSRQGVGQPQHF
TRBV7-2,.,TRBJ1-2,.,TGTGCCAGCAGCTTAAGCGGGGGCAACTATGGCTACACCTTC,CASSLSGGNYGYTF
TRBV18,few,TRBJ1-2,.,TGTGCCAGCTCACCGGTAAACACAGTCTCTGGCTACACCTTC,CASSPVNTVSGYTF
TRBV6-1,few,TRBJ1-5,.,TGTGCCAGCAGTGAAGAGAGGAGGGAGCCCCAGCATTTT,CASSEERREPQHF
TRBV7-4,.,TRBJ2-7,TRBD2,TGTGCCAGCGCGGGGGGGCTGTCCTACGAGCAGTACTTC,CASAGGLSYEQYF
TRBV6-4,.,TRBJ2-2,.,TGTGCCAGCAGTAGACCCCTTGAGTCGAGCGGGGAGCTGTTTTTT,CASSRPLESSGELFF
TRBV7-9,once,TRBJ1-4,.,TGTGCCAGCGGGGGATTTGGGGAAAAACTGTTTTTT,CASGGFGEKLFF
TRBV11-3,.,TRBJ2-2,.,TGTGCCAGCAGCTCCGTACAGTCGAACACCGGGGAGCTGTTTTTT,CASSSVQSNTGELFF
TRBV4-1,.,TRBJ1-5,.,TGCGCCAGCAGCCAAGTTTCGCGGGGACTAAATCAGCCCCAGCATTTT,CASSQVSRGLNQPQHF
TRBV12-3/TRBV12-4,.,TRBJ2-2,.,TGTGCCAGCAGTCACAGCACCGGGGAGCTGTTTTTT,CASSHSTGELFF
TRBV6-5,.,TRBJ2-5,.,TGTGCCAGCAGTTACGCCGCCAGGGCCCGAGAGACCCAGTACTTC,CASSYAARARETQYF
TRBV24-1,.,TRBJ2-1,TRBD2,TGTGCCACCAGTGAGACCGGGACTAGCGGGTTTGGGGGTGAGCAGTTCTTC,CATSETGTSGFGGEQFF
TRBV19,.,TRBJ1-5,.,TGTGCCAGTAGAGAGAGGGTTTATCAGCCCCAGCATTTT,CASRERVYQPQHF
TRBV29-1,.,TRBJ2-2,TRBD2,TGCAGCGTTTTGGCTAGCGGGAGGGCCGCTTCCGGGGAGCTGTTTTTT,CSVLASGRAASGELFF
TRBV19,.,TRBJ1-5,.,TGTGCCAGTAGTCAAACCGGTACAGGGTTAGGAAATCAGCCCCAGCATTTT,CASSQTGTGLGNQPQHF
TRBV7-9,.,TRBJ2-7,.,TGTGCCAGCAGCCACCCGGGTGGGTTCGAGCAGTACTTC,CASSHPGGFEQYF
TRBV28,.,TRBJ1-4,.,TGTGCCAGCAGTTTAGTTGGGGAGGGTGAAAAACTGTTTTTT,CASSLVGEGEKLFF
TRBV19,.,TRBJ1-2,.,TGTGCCAGTAGTCCGGAGAAGATATTCTATGGCTACACCTTC,CASSPEKIFYGYTF
TRBV5-5,.,TRBJ2-1,.,TGTGCCAGCAGCTTGGGTAGCGGAAATGAGCAGTTCTTC,CASSLGSGNEQFF
TRBV28,once,TRBJ1-2,TRBD1,TGTGCCAGCAGTTTATCGGGGCAGGGGGCTTCTGGCTACACCTTC,CASSLSGQGASGYTF